This T cell receptor beta chain was sequenced in a study of T cell repertoires in cytomegalovirus infection (dated by TCRdb to 2018 to 2020). The study in broad terms: The HLA type of each donor mattered for the analysis, because public TCR beta signatures pointed to carriage of CMV infection along with the matching HLA type. Study-wide findings and limitations: Carriers of CMV infection plus the relevant HLA type were discriminated by the cumulative frequency of public TCR beta family members in the study cohort and in an independent roughly 340-donor cohort. The ex vivo response was dominated by HLA-C-restricted CMV-specific TCR beta clonotypes, and the single most frequent clonotype in two of eight donors was supplied by these HLA-C-restricted clonotypes.

The sequencer was an Illumina HiSeq 1500. TCRdb ran its own pipeline on the public reads, namely fastp trimming at Q25 and MiXCR clone calling, and kept in-frame beta chains. Every CDR3 protein is listed once, alongside the most common genes and DNA of its rows. In all, the sample holds some 170,000 distinct CDR3 sequences, and about 18% of those were seen once. About 23% of the sample rests with the top ten. This clonotype was counted a few times. Its antigen is still unknown. Base qualities were left out, and no much larger clone turns up one base away. According to the germline V gene, CDR1 reads MNHNS and CDR2 reads SASEGT. From cysteine to phenylalanine, the CDR3 is 15 amino acids long. The retained sequence is limited to the CDR3, 45 bases, with the frame set at the first base. Relative to germline, V is missing 5 bases and J is missing 5 bases, with 5 bases of the junction outside any gene match.

This TCR was recovered from a human donor in good health (CMV status not recorded). Some clones in this sample may be carry-over from other donors' samples. Sequencing used CD8+ T cells from PBMCs. The V and J genes are TRBV6-1 and TRBJ2-2; 10 of the junction bases match TRBD1. CDR3 region: CASSRWTGGTGELFF. The nucleotide sequence is TGTGCCAGCAGTAGATGGACAGGGGGGACCGGGGAGCTGTTTTTT.